The rows below give T cell receptor beta chains drawn from one sample of a study of cytotoxic CD8 clonotypes in ibrutinib-treated CLL. The repertoire was sequenced with immunoSEQ multiplex PCR; TCRdb's copy has only in-frame clones and lacks some. Seen here are 30,000 or so clones, about 80% observed once, and the top ten hold 51%. This specimen consisted of PBMCs, obtained after 36 months of ibrutinib treatment. Source of these receptors: a human donor with chronic lymphocytic leukemia. Both conserved end residues are part of each CDR3. Fields, in order: J gene, V gene, D gene, clone size, CDR3 protein, CDR3 DNA. A D gene is named only where the DNA matches it firmly. Size tells how often a clone was seen (once, few, many) or the class of an expanded clone, and some rows leave it out.

J gene: TRBJ2-5; V gene: TRBV6-5; D gene: TRBD2; clone size: NA; CDR3 protein: CASRRGLVGETQYF; CDR3 DNA: TGTGCCAGCAGGAGAGGACTAGTCGGAGAGACCCAGTACTTC
J gene: TRBJ2-7; V gene: TRBV4-2; D gene: TRBD1; clone size: NA; CDR3 protein: CASSLEGAPSYEQYF; CDR3 DNA: TGTGCCAGCAGCCTAGAGGGGGCCCCATCCTACGAGCAGTACTTC
J gene: TRBJ1-4; V gene: TRBV5-6; D gene: NA; clone size: NA; CDR3 protein: CASSIGRGEKLFF; CDR3 DNA: TGTGCCAGCAGCATTGGACGTGGGGAAAAACTGTTTTTT
J gene: TRBJ2-3; V gene: TRBV5-1; D gene: NA; clone size: NA; CDR3 protein: CASREGYADTQYF; CDR3 DNA: TGCGCCAGCAGGGAAGGGTACGCAGATACGCAGTATTTT
J gene: TRBJ1-5; V gene: TRBV4-1; D gene: NA; clone size: few; CDR3 protein: CASSIKEGGQPQHF; CDR3 DNA: TGCGCCAGCAGCATAAAGGAGGGCGGTCAGCCCCAGCATTTT
J gene: TRBJ2-3; V gene: TRBV5-1; D gene: TRBD2; clone size: NA; CDR3 protein: CASSSLAASTDTQYF; CDR3 DNA: TGCGCCAGCAGCTCACTAGCGGCTAGCACAGATACGCAGTATTTT
J gene: TRBJ2-7; V gene: TRBV5-1; D gene: NA; clone size: NA; CDR3 protein: CASSLGLGYEQYF; CDR3 DNA: TGCGCCAGCAGCTTGGGATTGGGGTACGAGCAGTACTTC
J gene: TRBJ2-5; V gene: TRBV6-5; D gene: TRBD1; clone size: NA; CDR3 protein: CASSYGQGFVETQYF; CDR3 DNA: TGTGCCAGCAGTTACGGACAGGGGTTTGTGGAGACCCAGTACTTC
J gene: TRBJ2-3; V gene: TRBV5-1; D gene: TRBD1; clone size: few; CDR3 protein: CASSGVGTGGIDTQYF; CDR3 DNA: TGCGCCAGCAGCGGCGTGGGGACAGGGGGCATAGATACGCAGTATTTT
J gene: TRBJ2-5; V gene: TRBV9; D gene: TRBD1; clone size: NA; CDR3 protein: CASSVSGTGQETQYF; CDR3 DNA: TGTGCCAGCAGCGTATCCGGGACAGGTCAAGAGACCCAGTACTTC
J gene: TRBJ2-7; V gene: TRBV7-2; D gene: NA; clone size: NA; CDR3 protein: CASSLSRVTYEQYF; CDR3 DNA: TGTGCCAGCAGCTTAAGTAGGGTAACCTACGAGCAGTACTTC
J gene: TRBJ2-7; V gene: TRBV5-1; D gene: NA; clone size: NA; CDR3 protein: CASSFGGRGLDEQYF; CDR3 DNA: TGCGCCAGCAGCTTCGGAGGGCGTGGGCTAGACGAGCAGTACTTC
J gene: TRBJ1-1; V gene: TRBV27; D gene: TRBD1; clone size: once; CDR3 protein: CASSPYRGPTEAFF; CDR3 DNA: TGTGCCAGCAGCCCCTACAGGGGGCCAACTGAAGCTTTCTTT
J gene: TRBJ1-1; V gene: TRBV5-6; D gene: NA; clone size: few; CDR3 protein: CASSLEQWEGQNTEAFF; CDR3 DNA: TGTGCCAGCAGCTTGGAACAGTGGGAGGGACAAAACACTGAAGCTTTCTTT
J gene: TRBJ2-7; V gene: TRBV2; D gene: TRBD1; clone size: NA; CDR3 protein: CASSGTGTYEQYF; CDR3 DNA: TGTGCCAGCTCCGGGACAGGTACCTACGAGCAGTACTTC
J gene: TRBJ2-3; V gene: TRBV4-1; D gene: NA; clone size: NA; CDR3 protein: CASSPLPGGPTRNTQYF; CDR3 DNA: TGCGCCAGCAGCCCTCTCCCCGGGGGGCCGACCCGGAATACGCAGTATTTT
J gene: TRBJ2-7; V gene: TRBV5-6; D gene: NA; clone size: NA; CDR3 protein: CASSRDTSYEQYF; CDR3 DNA: TGTGCCAGCAGCCGGGACACCTCCTACGAGCAGTACTTC
J gene: TRBJ2-3; V gene: TRBV7-8; D gene: TRBD1; clone size: NA; CDR3 protein: CASSAKGAIRTDTQYF; CDR3 DNA: TGTGCCAGCAGCGCGAAGGGGGCGATAAGAACAGATACGCAGTATTTT
J gene: TRBJ1-1; V gene: TRBV27; D gene: TRBD1; clone size: few; CDR3 protein: CASSSRGHTEAFF; CDR3 DNA: TGTGCCAGCAGCAGCAGGGGGCATACTGAAGCTTTCTTT
J gene: TRBJ2-1; V gene: TRBV5-1; D gene: NA; clone size: NA; CDR3 protein: CASSLWGGNEQFF; CDR3 DNA: TGCGCCAGCAGCTTGTGGGGAGGCAATGAGCAGTTCTTC
J gene: TRBJ2-7; V gene: TRBV7-9; D gene: NA; clone size: NA; CDR3 protein: CASSLEHKEYEQYF; CDR3 DNA: TGTGCCAGCAGCTTAGAACACAAGGAATACGAGCAGTACTTC
J gene: TRBJ2-7; V gene: TRBV9; D gene: TRBD2; clone size: NA; CDR3 protein: CASSSFAGGHYEQYF; CDR3 DNA: TGTGCCAGCAGCTCCTTTGCGGGGGGCCACTACGAGCAGTACTTC
J gene: TRBJ1-2; V gene: TRBV9; D gene: NA; clone size: NA; CDR3 protein: CASSEQGVYGYTF; CDR3 DNA: TGTGCCAGCAGCGAACAGGGAGTTTATGGCTACACCTTC
J gene: TRBJ2-2; V gene: TRBV29-1; D gene: NA; clone size: NA; CDR3 protein: CSVEDHNTGELFF; CDR3 DNA: TGCAGCGTTGAAGATCACAACACCGGGGAGCTGTTTTTT
J gene: TRBJ2-3; V gene: TRBV2; D gene: TRBD1; clone size: NA; CDR3 protein: CASSDGTGGTDTQYF; CDR3 DNA: TGTGCCAGCAGTGATGGGACAGGGGGCACAGATACGCAGTATTTT
J gene: TRBJ1-2; V gene: TRBV28; D gene: TRBD1; clone size: once; CDR3 protein: CASSPGQGVYGYTF; CDR3 DNA: TGTGCCAGCAGTCCGGGACAGGGGGTGTATGGCTACACCTTC
J gene: TRBJ2-7; V gene: TRBV7-3; D gene: TRBD1; clone size: NA; CDR3 protein: CASSAGTGPSYEQYF; CDR3 DNA: TGTGCCAGCAGCGCCGGGACAGGGCCCTCCTACGAGCAGTACTTC
J gene: TRBJ2-5; V gene: TRBV29-1; D gene: NA; clone size: NA; CDR3 protein: CSVEEETQYF; CDR3 DNA: TGCAGCGTTGAGGAAGAGACCCAGTACTTC
J gene: TRBJ1-5; V gene: TRBV5-8; D gene: TRBD1; clone size: NA; CDR3 protein: CASSFGQGAGSQHF; CDR3 DNA: TGTGCCAGCAGCTTTGGACAGGGGGCAGGGTCCCAGCATTTT
J gene: TRBJ1-1; V gene: TRBV5-1; D gene: NA; clone size: NA; CDR3 protein: CASSLGAQDAFF; CDR3 DNA: TGCGCCAGCAGCTTGGGGGCACAGGACGCTTTCTTT
J gene: TRBJ2-5; V gene: TRBV5-4; D gene: NA; clone size: NA; CDR3 protein: CASSVTGPAGETQYF; CDR3 DNA: TGTGCCAGCAGCGTGACAGGGCCAGCGGGAGAGACCCAGTACTTC
J gene: TRBJ2-1; V gene: TRBV18; D gene: TRBD1; clone size: few; CDR3 protein: CASSPQGAADNEQFF; CDR3 DNA: TGTGCCAGCTCACCACAGGGGGCTGCCGACAATGAGCAGTTCTTC
J gene: TRBJ1-4; V gene: TRBV5-1; D gene: TRBD1; clone size: NA; CDR3 protein: CASSFDRAKTVF; CDR3 DNA: TGCGCCAGCAGCTTCGACAGGGCCAAAACTGTTTTT
J gene: TRBJ2-7; V gene: TRBV2; D gene: NA; clone size: NA; CDR3 protein: CASRQVEQYF; CDR3 DNA: TGTGCCAGCAGACAGGTCGAGCAGTACTTC
J gene: TRBJ2-3; V gene: TRBV6-5; D gene: NA; clone size: NA; CDR3 protein: CASSYPSDTQYF; CDR3 DNA: TGTGCCAGCAGTTACCCCTCTGATACGCAGTATTTT
J gene: TRBJ1-1; V gene: TRBV7-9; D gene: NA; clone size: NA; CDR3 protein: CASSSEGPEAFF; CDR3 DNA: TGTGCCAGCAGCTCAGAGGGACCTGAAGCTTTCTTT
J gene: TRBJ2-2; V gene: TRBV7-2; D gene: NA; clone size: NA; CDR3 protein: CAVAGYFTGELFF; CDR3 DNA: TGTGCCGTAGCCGGATATTTCACCGGGGAGCTGTTTTTT
J gene: TRBJ2-5; V gene: TRBV19; D gene: NA; clone size: NA; CDR3 protein: CASSDNRAETQYF; CDR3 DNA: TGTGCCAGTAGTGACAACAGGGCTGAGACCCAGTACTTC
J gene: TRBJ1-3; V gene: TRBV5-1; D gene: NA; clone size: NA; CDR3 protein: CASTPSGSAGNTIYF; CDR3 DNA: TGCGCCAGCACCCCTTCGGGGTCTGCTGGAAACACCATATATTTT
J gene: TRBJ1-1; V gene: TRBV2; D gene: TRBD1; clone size: NA; CDR3 protein: CASSRDRPEAFF; CDR3 DNA: TGTGCCAGCAGTCGGGACAGGCCTGAAGCTTTCTTT
J gene: TRBJ1-1; V gene: TRBV27; D gene: TRBD1; clone size: NA; CDR3 protein: CASSFRTGEGRGTEAFF; CDR3 DNA: TGTGCCAGCAGTTTCCGGACAGGGGAGGGGAGAGGTACTGAAGCTTTCTTT